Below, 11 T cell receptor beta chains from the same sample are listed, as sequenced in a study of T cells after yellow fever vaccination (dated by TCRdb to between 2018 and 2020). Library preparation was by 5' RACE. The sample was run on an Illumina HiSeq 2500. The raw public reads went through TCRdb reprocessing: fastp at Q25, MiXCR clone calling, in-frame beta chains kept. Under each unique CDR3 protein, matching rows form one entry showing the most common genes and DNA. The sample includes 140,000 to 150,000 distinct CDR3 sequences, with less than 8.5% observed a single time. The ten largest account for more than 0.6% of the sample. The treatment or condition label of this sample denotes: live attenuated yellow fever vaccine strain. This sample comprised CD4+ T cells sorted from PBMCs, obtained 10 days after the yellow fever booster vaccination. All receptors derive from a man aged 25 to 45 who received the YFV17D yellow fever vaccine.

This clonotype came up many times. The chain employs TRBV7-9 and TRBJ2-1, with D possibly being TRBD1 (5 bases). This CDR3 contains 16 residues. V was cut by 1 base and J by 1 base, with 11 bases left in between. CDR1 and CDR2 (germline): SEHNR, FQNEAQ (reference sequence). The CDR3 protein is CASSLVPGKSYNEQFF. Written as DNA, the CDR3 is TGTGCCAGCAGCTTAGTTCCAGGGAAATCCTACAATGAGCAGTTCTTC.

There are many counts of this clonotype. CDR3 sequence: CASVAANTGELFF. In DNA, the CDR3 is TGCGCCAGCGTAGCGGCGAACACCGGGGAGCTGTTTTTT. The V gene is TRBV10-2, the J gene TRBJ2-2, with a weak D call TRBD2 (6 bases). This CDR3 is built from 13 residues. Trimming removed 8 bases from V and 0 bases from J, with 7 bases in between. From germline, CDR1 is WSHSY and CDR2 SAAADI.

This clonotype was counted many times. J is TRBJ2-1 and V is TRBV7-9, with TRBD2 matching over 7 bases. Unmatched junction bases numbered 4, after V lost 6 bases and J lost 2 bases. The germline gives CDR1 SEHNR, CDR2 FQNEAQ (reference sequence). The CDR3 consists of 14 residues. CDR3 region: CASSTGGTYNEQFF. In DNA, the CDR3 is TGTGCCAGCAGTACGGGGGGTACCTACAATGAGCAGTTCTTC.

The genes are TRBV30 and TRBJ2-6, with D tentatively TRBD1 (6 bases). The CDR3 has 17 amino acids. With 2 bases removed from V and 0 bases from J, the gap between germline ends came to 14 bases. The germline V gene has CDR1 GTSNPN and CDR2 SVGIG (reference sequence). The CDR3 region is CAWSRGHRTSGANVLTF. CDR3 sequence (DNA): TGTGCCTGGAGTAGGGGACATCGGACCTCTGGGGCCAACGTCCTGACTTTC.

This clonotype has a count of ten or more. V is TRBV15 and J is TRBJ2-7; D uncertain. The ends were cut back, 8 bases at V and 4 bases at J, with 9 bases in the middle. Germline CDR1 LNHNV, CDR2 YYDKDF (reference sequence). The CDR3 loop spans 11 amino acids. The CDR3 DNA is TGTGCCACCCGACCTTCTTACGAGCAGTACTTC. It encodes CATRPSYEQYF.

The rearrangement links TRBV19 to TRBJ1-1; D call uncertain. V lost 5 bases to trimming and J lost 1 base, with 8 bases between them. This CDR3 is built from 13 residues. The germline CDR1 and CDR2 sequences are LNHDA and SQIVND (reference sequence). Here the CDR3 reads CASSWTGNTEAFF. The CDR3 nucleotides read TGTGCCAGTAGTTGGACCGGGAACACTGAAGCTTTCTTT.

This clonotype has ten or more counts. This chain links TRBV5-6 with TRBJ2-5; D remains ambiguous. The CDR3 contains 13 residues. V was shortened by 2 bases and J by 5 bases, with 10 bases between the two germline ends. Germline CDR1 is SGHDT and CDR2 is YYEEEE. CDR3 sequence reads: CASSLSVMETQYF. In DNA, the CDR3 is TGTGCCAGCAGCTTATCTGTCATGGAGACCCAGTACTTC.

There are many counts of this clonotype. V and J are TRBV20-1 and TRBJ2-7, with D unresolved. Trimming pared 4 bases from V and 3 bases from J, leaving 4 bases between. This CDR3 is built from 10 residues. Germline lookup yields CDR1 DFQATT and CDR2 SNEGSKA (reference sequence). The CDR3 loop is CSATIYEQYF. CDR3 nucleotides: TGCAGTGCTACTATCTACGAGCAGTACTTC.

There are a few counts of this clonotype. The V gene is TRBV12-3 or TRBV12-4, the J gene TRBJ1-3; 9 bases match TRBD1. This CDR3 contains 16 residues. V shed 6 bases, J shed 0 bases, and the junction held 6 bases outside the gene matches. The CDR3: CASRDRGTYSGNTIYF. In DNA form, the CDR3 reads TGTGCCAGCAGGGACAGGGGCACCTACTCTGGAAACACCATATATTTT.

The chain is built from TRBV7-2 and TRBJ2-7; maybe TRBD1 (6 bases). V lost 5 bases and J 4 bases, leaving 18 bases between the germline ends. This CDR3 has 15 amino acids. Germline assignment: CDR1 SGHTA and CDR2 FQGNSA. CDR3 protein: CASSPSVSQGYEQYF. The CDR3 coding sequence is TGTGCCAGCAGCCCTTCTGTTTCCCAGGGGTACGAGCAGTACTTC.

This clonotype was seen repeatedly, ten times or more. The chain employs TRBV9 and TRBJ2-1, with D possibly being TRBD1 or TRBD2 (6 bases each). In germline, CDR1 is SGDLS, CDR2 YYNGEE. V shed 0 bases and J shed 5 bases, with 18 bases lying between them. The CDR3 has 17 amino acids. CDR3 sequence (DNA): TGTGCCAGCAGCGTAGACCGGGGGCGGAAGCTGGACAATGAGCAGTTCTTC. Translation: CASSVDRGRKLDNEQFF.